Following are 27 T cell receptor beta chains from one sample sequenced in a study of CD8+ T cells in alopecia areata. Separation of pooled cutaneous lymph node cells was by sorting with CD4, CD8alpha, NKG2D, NKG2ACE and other markers. Following extraction, RNA underwent reverse transcription to cDNA, which served as the sequencing template. The protocol was immunoSEQ multiplex PCR, while the TCRdb copy is restricted to in-frame clones and leaves out a portion. Captured here are about 270,000 clones, none seen once; the top ten comprise 1.2%. Sample: CD4+ T cells sorted from a lymph node. The receptor source for this set is a C3H/HeJ mouse with alopecia areata. The MHC haplotype of this mouse line is H2-k.

In the case of this clone: Mouse gene names apply. The read comes to an end 4 residues before the CDR3 does, leaving the germline J gene to fill in the end. Within the sample, other DNA sequences also encode this same CDR3. The chain carries TRBV31 and TRBJ1-2, with D maybe TRBD1 (5 bases). The CDR3 is made up of 12 amino acids. Germline CDR1 GKSSPN, CDR2 SITVG. The DNA read from the CDR3 is TGTGCCTGGAGTCTAGTTGGGGGC. Translation gives CAWSLVGG. The CDR3 in its entirety is CAWSLVGGDYTF.

This clone has just a few counts. Mouse germline and gene names are used. The read halts 4 residues ahead of the CDR3 end, with the missing end drawn from the germline J gene. This chain joins TRBV13-1 and TRBJ1-1; 9 bases are a match to TRBD1. Germline CDR1 and CDR2: NSHNY and SYGAGN. The CDR3 consists of 13 residues. The CDR3 here is CASSPGTGKEVFF. The part of the CDR3 DNA that was read is TGTGCCAGCAGTCCCGGGACAGGGAAA.

This clone has a handful of counts. The gene names given are mouse names. The CDR3 extends 3 residues past the end of the read, so its final part is completed from the germline J gene. This sequence joins TRBV19 and TRBJ1-6, with TRBD1 as a possible D gene (6 bases). TRBJ1-6 is marked as an open reading frame, function uncertain. From germline, CDR1 is FNHDT and CDR2 SITEND (reference sequence). Trimming cost V 5 bases and J 3 bases, with 18 bases left between them. The CDR3 sequence is 17 residues long. CDR3 protein: CASSLSGTNLYNSPLYF. Partial CDR3 DNA: TGTGCCAGCAGCCTCTCCGGGACAAATCTCTATAATTCGCCC.

Regarding this clone: Mouse gene names and germline throughout. The read is 4 residues too short to cover the CDR3 end, so that end is filled in from the germline J gene. This rearrangement joins TRBV13-1 to TRBJ2-4; D unclear. Germline assignment: CDR1 NSHNY and CDR2 SYGAGN. Trimming left V 4 bases short and J 0 bases short, with 12 bases between. The CDR3 extends over 15 amino acids. The CDR3 DNA, read in part, is TGTGCCAGCAGTCCCCTCGACATTAGTCAAAAC. This encodes CASSPLDISQN. The whole CDR3 protein is CASSPLDISQNTLYF.

A word on this clone: Genes here carry mouse names. The read halts 4 residues ahead of the CDR3 end, with the missing end drawn from the germline J gene. V gene TRBV29 combines with J gene TRBJ2-2; TRBD1 aligns across 10 bases. The J segment lost 2 bases and the V segment lost 2 bases, leaving 2 bases of the junction unmatched. CDR1 is MSHET and CDR2 is SYDVDS in the germline V gene. This CDR3 contains 16 residues. CDR3 DNA (partial): TGTGCTAGCAGTTTAGGGACAGGGGACAACACCGGG. Translated: CASSLGTGDNTG. The whole CDR3 is CASSLGTGDNTGQLYF.

This clone occurred a few times. Mouse germline and gene names are used. The read terminates 4 residues ahead of where the CDR3 ends, so the germline J gene completes it. The chain employs TRBV12-1 and TRBJ2-5; 10 bases are a match to TRBD2. CDR3 length: 15 residues. Looked up from germline, CDR1 is SGHSN and CDR2 is HYEKVE. The part of the CDR3 DNA that was read is TGTGCCAGCTCTCTGACTGGGGGGCGCGAAGAC. As protein: CASSLTGGRED. The CDR3 in full is CASSLTGGREDTQYF.

This clone was observed a handful of times. These gene names are mouse names. The CDR3 end falls 4 residues outside the read, so it is completed with the germline J gene. J is TRBJ2-5 and V is TRBV5; 10 positions agree with TRBD2. CDR1 and CDR2 from the germline V gene are LGHNA and YNLKQL (reference sequence). The CDR3 is 16 amino acids. Partial CDR3 DNA: TGTGCCAGCAGCCAAGATGCAGGACTGGGGGAAGAC. This translates into CASSQDAGLGED. The full CDR3 reads CASSQDAGLGEDTQYF.

This clone was detected a few times. Germline and genes here are mouse. The read terminates 4 residues before the CDR3 end, so the remaining end is supplied by the germline J gene. The chain carries TRBV1 and TRBJ2-7, with 10 positions matching TRBD1. The CDR3 is made up of 14 amino acids. Germline CDR1 and CDR2: NSQYPW and LRSPGD (reference sequence). The CDR3 region is CTCSFRDRGDEQYF. The part of the CDR3 DNA that was read is TGCACCTGCAGTTTCCGGGACAGGGGCGAT.

This clone was observed a few times. The gene symbols are mouse symbols. The read ends 3 residues shy of where the CDR3 ends; the end is completed using the germline J gene. This same CDR3 is encoded by further DNA sequences in the sample. The gene calls are TRBV19 and TRBJ1-6; 7 positions match TRBD1. TRBJ1-6 is treated as an ORF (open reading frame) with a function not yet certain. The V gene end was trimmed by 6 bases and the J gene end by 4 bases; junction bases not matched to a gene: 1. CDR1 FNHDT and CDR2 SITEND come from the germline V gene (reference sequence). CDR3 length: 13 amino acids. The DNA read from the CDR3 is TGTGCCAGCAAGGGACAGTATAATTCGCCC. It is translated as CASKGQYNSP. The whole CDR3 is CASKGQYNSPLYF.

To note about this clone: Genes and germline come from the mouse. The CDR3 end falls 4 residues outside the read, so it is completed with the germline J gene. The genes are TRBV13-1 and TRBJ2-2; the match to TRBD2 covers 12 bases. V was pared by 0 bases and J by 3 bases, with 3 bases of the junction left unmatched. The CDR3 has 17 amino acids. Germline CDR1 NSHNY, CDR2 SYGAGN. CDR3 DNA (partial): TGTGCCAGCAGTGATGGACTGGGGGGGCGTGACACCGGG. Translated, it gives CASSDGLGGRDTG. The CDR3 reads in full as CASSDGLGGRDTGQLYF.

With respect to this clone: Germline and genes here are mouse. Read data end 3 residues before the CDR3 end; the end is taken from the germline J gene. The chain joins TRBV13-3 to TRBJ1-6, with TRBD1 matching over 11 bases. TRBJ1-6 is noted as an ORF with a role that remains uncertain. The CDR3 is 15 residues long. The germline V gene has CDR1 NNHDY and CDR2 SYVADS. CDR3 sequence reads: CASSPPDRGPLPLYF. The sequenced CDR3 bases are TGTGCCAGCAGTCCCCCGGACAGGGGGCCCTTGCCC.

This clone was observed a few times. Mouse germline and gene names are used. The sequence runs out 4 residues before the end of the CDR3; the remainder is reconstructed from the germline J gene. Additional DNA sequences in this sample encode the identical CDR3. This chain uses TRBV5 with TRBJ2-1, with 10 positions matching TRBD2. The CDR3 is made up of 15 amino acids. Germline V gene data show CDR1 as LGHNA and CDR2 as YNLKQL (reference sequence). J gave up 1 base and V 4 bases, and 1 base lay outside the gene matches. The CDR3 here is CASSPGLGNYAEQFF. The sequenced CDR3 bases are TGTGCCAGCAGCCCGGGACTGGGGAACTATGCT.

As concerns this clone: Gene labels here are mouse ones. The missing CDR3 end, 4 residues past where the read stops, is filled in from the germline J gene. The chain recombines TRBV17 with TRBJ2-5; 10 bases fit TRBD2. The junction had 3 bases not matched to a gene; V was cut back by 3 bases and J by 3 bases. The CDR3 has 15 residues. CDR1 and CDR2 from the germline V gene are MNHDT and YYDKIL. The CDR3 DNA, read in part, is TGTGCTAGCAGTAGGACTGGGGGGTGGCAAGAC. Its translation is CASSRTGGWQD. The whole CDR3 is CASSRTGGWQDTQYF.

A remark on this clone: Mouse gene names and germline throughout. The DNA ends 4 residues before the CDR3 does, and the rest of the CDR3 is filled in from the germline J gene. This chain joins TRBV13-2 and TRBJ2-7; tentative D call: TRBD2 (5 bases). Germline CDR1 and CDR2: NNHNN and SYGAGS (reference sequence). Trimming removed 0 bases at V and 0 bases at J, with 10 bases between. The CDR3 is 15 residues long. The DNA read from the CDR3 is TGTGCCAGCGGTGATGATGGGGAGAGCTCCTAT. Protein product: CASGDDGESSY. From start to end, the CDR3 is CASGDDGESSYEQYF.

This clone showed up just a few times. Gene names and germline refer to mouse. The sequence runs out 4 residues before the end of the CDR3; the remainder is reconstructed from the germline J gene. This chain joins TRBV13-1 and TRBJ2-1; 9 bases align to TRBD1. V lost 3 bases to trimming and J lost 0 bases; unmatched junction nucleotides: 4. This CDR3 region has 16 residues. Germline assignment: CDR1 NSHNY and CDR2 SYGAGN. The part of the CDR3 DNA that was read is TGTGCCAGCAGTGGGGGACAGGGAAATAACTATGCT. It codes for CASSGGQGNNYA. The CDR3 in full is CASSGGQGNNYAEQFF.

Comments on this clone: The listed genes are named as in mouse. Read coverage stops 4 residues before the CDR3 terminus; the germline J gene supplies the remainder. The chain combines TRBV13-2 with TRBJ2-7; D may be TRBD1 (5 bases). The CDR3 covers 14 residues. Germline loops: CDR1 NNHNN, CDR2 SYGAGS (reference sequence). Trimming cost V 2 bases and J 2 bases, with 11 bases left between them. The CDR3 DNA, read in part, is TGTGCCAGCGGTGAGAGGACAAGGACCTAT. The encoded protein is CASGERTRTY. The full-length CDR3 reads as CASGERTRTYEQYF.

Only a few counts were recorded for this clone. The gene names here belong to mouse. The sequenced fragment ends 4 residues before the CDR3 boundary, so the rest is inferred from the germline J gene. The rearrangement joins TRBV13-1 to TRBJ1-2, with TRBD1 matching over 7 bases. The CDR3 is 14 residues long. Trimming cost V 3 bases and J 0 bases; bases outside gene matches: 2. Germline CDR1 reads NSHNY; CDR2 reads SYGAGN. The CDR3 loop is CASSATGPNSDYTF. CDR3 bases read: TGTGCCAGCAGTGCGACAGGGCCAAACTCC.

With respect to this clone: All gene names here are mouse names. The read comes to an end 4 residues before the CDR3 does, leaving the germline J gene to fill in the end. The genes are TRBV29 and TRBJ2-7; D ambiguous. Germline V CDR1 and CDR2: MSHET, SYDVDS. V lost 3 bases and J 3 bases, leaving 6 bases between the germline ends. The CDR3 is 12 residues long. The CDR3 reads CASSFASYEQYF. CDR3 bases read: TGTGCTAGCAGTTTTGCCAGCTAT.

This clone was observed a handful of times. Here the gene names and germline are mouse. The CDR3 goes on 4 residues after the read ends, and that part is filled in from the germline J gene. The chain employs TRBV19 and TRBJ2-1; D is possibly TRBD1 (6 bases). CDR3 length: 16 amino acids. Between the trimmed V and J ends, which lost 1 base and 4 bases, there was a span of 15 bases. Germline assignment: CDR1 FNHDT and CDR2 SITEND (reference sequence). Partial CDR3 DNA: TGTGCCAGCAGTATACACGGGGCAGGGGAATATGCT. Translation gives CASSIHGAGEYA. The full CDR3 reads CASSIHGAGEYAEQFF. Variable domain in full (rest from reference TRBV19 and TRBJ2-1): GGIITQTPKFLIGQEGQKLTLKCQQNFNHDTMYWYRQDSGKGLRLIYYSITENDLQKGDLSEGYDASREKKSSFSLTVTSAQKNEMAVFLCASSIHGAGEYAEQFFGPGTRLTVL.

This clone has more than one count but fewer than ten. Being one base from a much bigger clone, this may be a read error. Genes here carry mouse names. The read falls 4 residues short of the CDR3 end, and the missing part is taken from the germline J gene. The gene calls are TRBV19 and TRBJ2-7; D uncertain. The germline gives CDR1 FNHDT, CDR2 SITEND (reference sequence). The V end was cut by 3 bases, the J end by 0 bases, with 7 bases between. CDR3 length: 13 residues. Incomplete CDR3 DNA: TGTGCCAGCAGTACCAGGAGCTCCTAT. The encoded protein is CASSTRSSY. The entire CDR3 protein is CASSTRSSYEQYF.

With respect to this clone: The gene names given are mouse names. CDR3 amino acids: CASSLGEGGPNYAEQFF. CDR3 DNA, as far as it was read: TGTGCCAGCAGCTTAGGAGAGGGGGGGCCCAACTATGCT. The chain is built from TRBV3 and TRBJ2-1; 8 bases match TRBD2. The read halts 4 residues ahead of the CDR3 end, with the missing end drawn from the germline J gene. Germline CDR1 reads SNHLY; CDR2 reads FYNGKV (reference sequence). CDR3 length: 17 residues. V lost 1 base to trimming and J lost 1 base; unmatched junction nucleotides: 6.

This clone was counted only a few times. Mouse germline and gene names are used. The read comes to an end 4 residues before the CDR3 does, leaving the germline J gene to fill in the end. J is TRBJ2-5 and V is TRBV13-2; the D gene is possibly TRBD1 (7 bases). Germline V gene lookup returns CDR1 NNHNN and CDR2 SYGAGS (reference sequence). This CDR3 is built from 15 residues. The CDR3 region is CASGDAPRGEDTQYF. The part of the CDR3 DNA that was read is TGTGCCAGCGGTGATGCGCCCAGGGGGGAAGAC.

As regards this clone: Gene labels here are mouse ones. Read data end 4 residues before the CDR3 end; the end is taken from the germline J gene. The sample carries other DNA sequences with the same CDR3. V gene TRBV5 combines with J gene TRBJ2-2, with a tentative D call TRBD1 (7 bases). Trimming left V 0 bases short and J 0 bases short, with 8 bases between. Germline values: CDR1 LGHNA, CDR2 YNLKQL (reference sequence). The CDR3 consists of 16 residues. CDR3 sequence: CASSQDRGANTGQLYF. Partial CDR3 DNA: TGTGCCAGCAGCCAAGACAGGGGGGCAAACACCGGG.

With respect to this clone: Any gene name here is a mouse gene name. CDR3 protein: CASSRPRDWPQDTQYF. The covered CDR3 bases are TGTGCTAGCAGTAGGCCCCGGGACTGGCCCCAAGAC. The gene calls are TRBV17 and TRBJ2-5, with 8 positions matching TRBD2. The read stops 4 residues short of the end of the CDR3; the missing end is completed from the germline J gene. Germline CDR1 is MNHDT and CDR2 is YYDKIL. With V trimmed by 3 bases and J by 2 bases, 7 bases remained unmatched. The CDR3 has 16 residues.

This clone was counted a few times. All gene names here are mouse names. The read ends 4 residues early relative to the CDR3; the germline J gene fills the gap. The chain joins TRBV13-1 to TRBJ2-5, with D tentatively TRBD1 (5 bases). The germline gives CDR1 NSHNY, CDR2 SYGAGN. The length of the CDR3 is 14 residues. Trimming stripped 1 base from V and 1 base from J, with 7 bases between. Partial CDR3 DNA: TGTGCCAGCAGTGATTTGACAGACCAAGAC. It specifies CASSDLTDQD. In full, the CDR3 reads CASSDLTDQDTQYF.

A word on this clone: The gene symbols are mouse symbols. The CDR3 end is not reached by the read, which stops 4 residues before it; the germline J gene fills it in. V gene TRBV19 combines with J gene TRBJ2-7, with a weak D call TRBD2 (6 bases). The CDR3 has 16 amino acids. V was clipped by 4 bases and J by 0 bases, with 17 bases between them. Germline lookup yields CDR1 FNHDT and CDR2 SITEND (reference sequence). The sequenced part of the CDR3 DNA is TGTGCCAGCAGTGCCGCCCGGGGGGAGAGCTCCTAT. It encodes CASSAARGESSY. The CDR3 reads in full as CASSAARGESSYEQYF.

On this clone itself: Gene names follow the mouse nomenclature. The CDR3 extends 4 residues past the end of the read, so its final part is completed from the germline J gene. The chain carries TRBV13-1 and TRBJ2-5; TRBD2 aligns across 9 bases. CDR1 and CDR2 from the germline V gene are NSHNY and SYGAGN. Unmatched junction bases numbered 2, after V lost 2 bases and J lost 1 base. The CDR3 covers 15 residues. The CDR3 here is CASSEAGGDQDTQYF. The DNA read from the CDR3 is TGTGCCAGCAGTGAAGCTGGGGGGGACCAAGAC.